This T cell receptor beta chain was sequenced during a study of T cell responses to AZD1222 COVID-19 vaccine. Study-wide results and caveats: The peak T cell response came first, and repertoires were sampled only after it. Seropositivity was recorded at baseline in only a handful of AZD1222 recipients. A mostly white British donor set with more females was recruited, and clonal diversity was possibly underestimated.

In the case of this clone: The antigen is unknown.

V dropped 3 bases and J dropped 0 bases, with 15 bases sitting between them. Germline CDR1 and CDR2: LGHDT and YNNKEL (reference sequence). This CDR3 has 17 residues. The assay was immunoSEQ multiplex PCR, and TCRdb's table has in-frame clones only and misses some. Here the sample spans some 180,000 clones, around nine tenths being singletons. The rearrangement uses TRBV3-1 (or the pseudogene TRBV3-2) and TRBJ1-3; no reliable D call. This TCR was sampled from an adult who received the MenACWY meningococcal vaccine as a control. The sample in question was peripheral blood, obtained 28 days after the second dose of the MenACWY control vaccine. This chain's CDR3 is CASSQGFTTFSGNTIYF. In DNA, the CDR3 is TGTGCCAGCAGCCAGGGGTTCACCACCTTCTCTGGAAACACCATATATTTT.